Sequencing of this T cell receptor (beta chain) was carried out in a study of identifying expanded T cells in peripheral blood. Assay used: immunoSEQ multiplex PCR; TCRdb lists only in-frame clones, some missing. This repertoire shows roughly 100,000 clones, around 89% found once; its top ten account for about 14%. Per germline, CDR1 LNHDA and CDR2 SQIVND (reference sequence). V gave up 8 bases and J gave up 4 bases; unmatched junction bases: 6. The CDR3 is 13 amino acids. What was sequenced was blood. The TCR sequence derives from a person aged 18 to 70 in good health. This chain joins TRBV19 and TRBJ2-5; 8 bases line up with TRBD1. In nucleotides, the CDR3 is TGTGCCAGTCGTCCCGGGACAGGAGAGACCCAGTACTTC. Its translation: CASRPGTGETQYF.